Following are 31 T cell receptor beta chains from one sample sequenced in a study of radiotherapy plus CTLA-4 blockade in lung cancer. The assay was immunoSEQ multiplex PCR, and TCRdb's table has in-frame clones only and misses some. The data contain roughly 98,000 clones, about 83% of them seen just once; the ten biggest clones take up roughly 15%. The sequenced sample was peripheral blood, obtained from a patient treated with radiotherapy plus ipilimumab. The receptors come from a human donor with non-small cell lung cancer that progressed on radiotherapy plus ipilimumab.

The genes are TRBV14 and TRBJ2-1; no clear D. This CDR3 contains 16 residues. V was shortened by 2 bases and J by 4 bases, with 15 bases between the two germline ends. Per germline, CDR1 SGHDN and CDR2 FVKESK. The CDR3 DNA sequence: TGTGCCAGCAGCCAACGACCCACCGCTCCTTACAATGAGCAGTTCTTC. Translated: CASSQRPTAPYNEQFF.

CDR3: CSAPSGANVLTF. CDR3 bases: TGCAGCGCCCCCTCTGGGGCCAACGTCCTGACTTTC. The chain joins TRBV29-1 to TRBJ2-6; D not resolved. Germline V CDR1 and CDR2: SQVTM, ANQGSEA. The length of the CDR3 is 12 residues. Trimming pared 7 bases from V and 0 bases from J, leaving 4 bases between.

The chain recombines TRBV14 with TRBJ1-1, with D uncertain. This CDR3 region has 15 residues. The germline V gene encodes CDR1 SGHDN and CDR2 FVKESK. V lost 4 bases to trimming and J lost 0 bases, with 12 bases between them. CDR3 amino acids: CASSPPIWMNTEAFF. CDR3 nucleotide sequence: TGTGCCAGCAGCCCGCCGATCTGGATGAACACTGAAGCTTTCTTT.

This rearrangement joins TRBV4-1 to TRBJ2-7; 10 nucleotides align to TRBD2. V shed 5 bases, J shed 1 base, and the junction held 5 bases outside the gene matches. The CDR3 is 15 residues long. The V gene's germline CDR1 is MGHRA and CDR2 YSYEKL. CDR3: CASSISGGGSYEQYF. CDR3 in DNA: TGCGCCAGCAGCATAAGCGGGGGGGGTTCCTACGAGCAGTACTTC.

The gene calls are TRBV7-8 and TRBJ1-6; TRBD1 might be the D (6 bases). This CDR3 region has 14 residues. Germline CDR1 SGHVS, CDR2 FQNEAQ. The V end lost 5 bases, the J end lost 7 bases, and 12 bases lay between the germline ends. The CDR3 protein is CASSLQGLNSPLHF. The CDR3, as DNA: TGTGCCAGCAGCCTACAGGGTCTCAATTCACCCCTCCACTTT.

This clone occurred once. The V call is TRBV10-1, the J call TRBJ1-1; maybe TRBD1 (5 bases). The V gene's germline CDR1 is WNHNN and CDR2 SYGVQD (reference sequence). The CDR3 has 17 amino acids. Trimming cost V 3 bases and J 10 bases, with 27 bases left between them. This CDR3 is CASSESDRGRRTRGAFF. In DNA form, the CDR3 reads TGCGCCAGCAGTGAATCAGACAGAGGGAGACGTACTCGGGGAGCTTTCTTT.

This CDR3 is CSVPTGPANYGYTF. CDR3 DNA: TGCAGCGTCCCAACCGGGCCAGCTAACTATGGCTACACCTTC. The rearrangement uses TRBV29-1 and TRBJ1-2; D is unclear. From germline, CDR1 is SQVTM and CDR2 ANQGSEA. This CDR3 has 14 residues. The germline V and J ends were trimmed by 6 bases and 0 bases, with 14 bases remaining between them.

This clone was observed a handful of times. CDR3: CASSKAGIGYGYTF. Written as DNA, the CDR3 is TGTGCCAGCAGCAAAGCAGGGATAGGCTATGGCTACACCTTC. This chain uses TRBV21-1 with TRBJ1-2. TRBV21-1 is an annotated pseudogene. The CDR3 has 14 amino acids.

V and J are TRBV5-1 and TRBJ2-7; D is undetermined. Between the trimmed V and J ends, which lost 2 bases and 3 bases, there was a span of 6 bases. In germline, CDR1 is SGHRS, CDR2 YFSETQ. The CDR3 runs to 12 residues. This CDR3 reads CASSFSGYEQYF. The CDR3 region has the DNA TGCGCCAGCAGCTTTTCGGGCTACGAGCAGTACTTC.

The rearrangement links TRBV7-9 to TRBJ1-1, with a tentative D call TRBD1 (5 bases). The CDR3 covers 14 residues. The V and J ends lost 5 bases and 4 bases respectively, with 14 bases between them. Germline V gene data show CDR1 as SEHNR and CDR2 as FQNEAQ (reference sequence). The CDR3 nucleotides are TGTGCCAGCAGCCCGGGGGGGGTGGGCACTGAAGCTTTCTTT. Residues: CASSPGGVGTEAFF.

The CDR3 nucleotides read TGTGCCAGCAGCTTAGCGGAAGGGGGCACTGAAGCTTTCTTT. It specifies CASSLAEGGTEAFF. This chain links TRBV7-9 with TRBJ1-1, with D possibly being TRBD1 (6 bases). The germline V gene has CDR1 SEHNR and CDR2 FQNEAQ (reference sequence). This CDR3 has 14 amino acids. The V end was cut by 0 bases, the J end by 4 bases, with 9 bases between.

V gene TRBV7-2 combines with J gene TRBJ1-2; a weak D match, TRBD1 (6 bases). V shed 5 bases and J shed 0 bases, with 16 bases lying between them. The length of the CDR3 is 16 residues. The germline V gene encodes CDR1 SGHTA and CDR2 FQGNSA. This CDR3 is CASSAWGGQTNYGYTF. The CDR3 bases are TGTGCCAGCAGCGCATGGGGGGGACAAACTAACTATGGCTACACCTTC.

The rearrangement joins TRBV6-5 to TRBJ2-7; 7 positions agree with TRBD1. The CDR3 is 14 amino acids. The ends lost 5 bases at V and 3 bases at J; junction bases unmatched: 7. Per germline, CDR1 MNHEY and CDR2 SVGAGI. CDR3 region: CASSPRQGFYEQYF. The DNA of the CDR3 is TGTGCCAGCAGTCCAAGACAGGGATTCTACGAGCAGTACTTC.

This clone occurred once. The V call is TRBV7-3, the J call TRBJ2-1; 11 bases are shared with TRBD2. V dropped 2 bases and J dropped 4; count of bases not matched to a gene: 1. The CDR3 has 15 amino acids. Germline CDR1 reads SGHTA; CDR2 reads FQGTGA. Here the CDR3 reads CASSLGTSGYNEQFF. CDR3 bases: TGTGCCAGCAGCTTAGGGACTAGCGGTTACAATGAGCAGTTCTTC. Drawing the rest from reference TRBV7-3 and TRBJ2-1, the complete variable domain is GAGVSQTPSNKVTEKGKYVELRCDPISGHTALYWYRQSLGQGPEFLIYFQGTGAADDSGLPNDRFFAVRPEGSVSTLKIQRTERGDSAVYLCASSLGTSGYNEQFFGPGTRLTVL.

DNA for the CDR3: TGCGCCAGCAGCACGGCCCAGGTTCCGGGCACCACTGAAGCTTTCTTT. Its protein product is CASSTAQVPGTTEAFF. The gene calls are TRBV5-1 and TRBJ1-1; no clear D. V gave up 4 bases and J gave up 4 bases, with 20 bases separating them. The germline gives CDR1 SGHRS, CDR2 YFSETQ. The CDR3 runs to 16 residues.

DNA for the CDR3: TGTGCCAGCTCACCACCTTGGACAGGTCAGAACACTGAAGCTTTCTTT. It translates to CASSPPWTGQNTEAFF. The V and J genes are TRBV18 and TRBJ1-1; 7 bases match TRBD1. Germline V CDR1 and CDR2: KGHSH, LQKENI. With V trimmed by 0 bases and J by 1 base, 5 bases remained unmatched. CDR3 size: 16 residues.

The chain has TRBV5-1 and TRBJ2-1, with D perhaps matching TRBD1 or TRBD2 (5 bases each). The V end lost 4 bases, the J end lost 8 bases, and 22 bases lay between the germline ends. This CDR3 region has 16 residues. The V gene's germline CDR1 is SGHRS and CDR2 YFSETQ. In nucleotides, the CDR3 is TGCGCCAGCAGCCTAGAACCGGGACCTAAAGGGGATGAGCAGTTCTTC. It codes for CASSLEPGPKGDEQFF.

The chain has TRBV5-1 and TRBJ2-1; no definite D call. Trimming stripped 0 bases from V and 0 bases from J, with 19 bases between. CDR1 is SGHRS, CDR2 YFSETQ, per germline. The CDR3 runs to 19 residues. This chain's CDR3 is CASSLGLPKDGRSYNEQFF. The DNA for the CDR3 is TGCGCCAGCAGCTTGGGGCTTCCAAAGGACGGACGCTCCTACAATGAGCAGTTCTTC.

This rearrangement joins TRBV4-3 to TRBJ2-2, with D perhaps assigned TRBD1 or TRBD2 (6 bases each). The CDR3 covers 14 residues. Trimming removed 2 bases from V and 7 bases from J, with 11 bases in between. Germline lookup yields CDR1 LGHNA and CDR2 YSLEER. The CDR3 here is CASSQTGRSGELFF. CDR3 in DNA: TGCGCCAGCAGCCAAACAGGGAGGAGCGGGGAGCTGTTTTTT.

CDR3: CATSRAPSEKLFF. As DNA, the CDR3 is TGTGCCACCAGCAGAGCTCCTTCTGAAAAACTGTTTTTT. This chain connects TRBV15 to TRBJ1-4; D is uncertain. The germline gives CDR1 LNHNV, CDR2 YYDKDF (reference sequence). This CDR3 has 13 amino acids. Trimming removed 1 base at V and 7 bases at J, with 7 bases between.

This chain joins TRBV6-5 and TRBJ2-7; 8 bases align to TRBD2. With 6 bases clipped from V and 3 bases from J, the junction kept 10 bases outside the gene matches. Germline lookup yields CDR1 MNHEY and CDR2 SVGAGI. The CDR3 has 15 amino acids. This CDR3 reads CASRPSSGSYYEQYF. CDR3 nucleotide sequence: TGTGCCAGCAGGCCGAGCAGCGGGAGTTACTACGAGCAGTACTTC.

The genes are TRBV15 and TRBJ2-5; D remains unclear. There are 16 residues in the CDR3. Germline assignment: CDR1 LNHNV and CDR2 YYDKDF (reference sequence). Trimming cost V 1 base and J 3 bases, with 15 bases left between them. CDR3 sequence: CATSRGRLRVEETQYF. The DNA of the CDR3 is TGTGCCACCAGCAGAGGACGGTTACGGGTGGAAGAGACCCAGTACTTC.

The V call is TRBV2, the J call TRBJ1-3; TRBD1 might be the D (5 bases). This CDR3 spans 15 amino acids. Germline V gene data show CDR1 as SNHLY and CDR2 as FYNNEI. Trimming took 4 bases from V and 4 from J, leaving 14 bases between them. CDR3 residues: CASSAQGYFGNTIYF. The DNA of the CDR3 is TGTGCCAGCAGTGCGCAGGGCTACTTCGGAAACACCATATATTTT.

This rearrangement joins TRBV7-2 to TRBJ1-2; a weak D match, TRBD1 (6 bases). The CDR3 consists of 14 residues. In germline, CDR1 is SGHTA, CDR2 FQGNSA. Trimming took off 5 bases at V and 4 bases at J, with 14 bases between the two ends. CDR3 protein: CASSPPGGLYGYTF. CDR3 DNA: TGTGCCAGCAGCCCCCCCGGGGGCCTCTATGGCTACACCTTC.

The genes are TRBV7-9 and TRBJ2-2; tentatively, D is TRBD2 (5 bases). Germline-derived CDR1 and CDR2 are SEHNR and FQNEAQ (reference sequence). The CDR3 runs to 11 residues. CDR3 sequence: CAAVPWRELFF. In DNA form, the CDR3 reads TGTGCAGCGGTCCCGTGGAGGGAGCTGTTTTTT.

This clone has only one observation. CDR3 DNA: TGTGCCAGCAGCTTAGTTAGCGGGGGGACCACAGATACGCAGTATTTT. It specifies CASSLVSGGTTDTQYF. The chain uses TRBV7-2 and TRBJ2-3; TRBD2 agrees at 10 bases. The CDR3 spans 16 residues. Germline V CDR1 and CDR2: SGHTA, FQGNSA. The V and J ends lost 1 base and 2 bases, in that order; junction bases with no gene match: 3.

This clone was seen only a few times. This chain connects TRBV27 to TRBJ2-3; D might be TRBD2 (5 bases). The CDR3 contains 13 residues. V shed 6 bases and J shed 0 bases, with 7 bases lying between them. Per germline, CDR1 MNHEY and CDR2 SMNVEV (reference sequence). The CDR3 nucleotides read TGTGCCAGCAGGACGGGGAGCACAGATACGCAGTATTTT. Translation gives CASRTGSTDTQYF.

By its share, this clone is medium-sized (0.01 to 0.1%). The V call is TRBV7-2, the J call TRBJ2-7; D unresolved. V lost 1 base, J lost 0 bases, and 7 bases lay in between. Germline loops: CDR1 SGHTA, CDR2 FQGNSA. The length of the CDR3 is 14 residues. CDR3 DNA: TGTGCCAGCAGCTTAGAGAGCACCTCCTACGAGCAGTACTTC. Translation: CASSLESTSYEQYF.

The V call is TRBV6-5, the J call TRBJ2-5; a weak D match, TRBD2 (6 bases). The germline V gene encodes CDR1 MNHEY and CDR2 SVGAGI. This CDR3 comprises 14 residues. The ends were cut back, 6 bases at V and 1 base at J, with 12 bases in the middle. This CDR3 reads CASRTGLPQETQYF. Here the CDR3 DNA reads TGTGCCAGCAGGACGGGACTCCCCCAAGAGACCCAGTACTTC.

The V gene is TRBV30, the J gene TRBJ1-5; weak D call: TRBD1 (5 bases). Germline CDR1 is GTSNPN and CDR2 is SVGIG (reference sequence). Trimming shortened V by 3 bases and J by 3 bases, and 9 bases separated the two germline ends. This CDR3 is 13 amino acids long. CDR3 bases: TGTGCCTGGAGCTCAGGGCTCAATCAGCCCCAGCATTTT. This translates into CAWSSGLNQPQHF.

The chain links TRBV25-1 to TRBJ1-1; D perhaps matches TRBD1 (6 bases). The CDR3 totals 15 residues. Germline V gene lookup returns CDR1 MGHDK and CDR2 SYGVNS. V gave up 0 bases and J gave up 3 bases, with 11 bases separating them. The CDR3 here is CASSEYGGQYTEAFF. In DNA, the CDR3 is TGTGCCAGCAGTGAATATGGGGGGCAGTACACTGAAGCTTTCTTT.